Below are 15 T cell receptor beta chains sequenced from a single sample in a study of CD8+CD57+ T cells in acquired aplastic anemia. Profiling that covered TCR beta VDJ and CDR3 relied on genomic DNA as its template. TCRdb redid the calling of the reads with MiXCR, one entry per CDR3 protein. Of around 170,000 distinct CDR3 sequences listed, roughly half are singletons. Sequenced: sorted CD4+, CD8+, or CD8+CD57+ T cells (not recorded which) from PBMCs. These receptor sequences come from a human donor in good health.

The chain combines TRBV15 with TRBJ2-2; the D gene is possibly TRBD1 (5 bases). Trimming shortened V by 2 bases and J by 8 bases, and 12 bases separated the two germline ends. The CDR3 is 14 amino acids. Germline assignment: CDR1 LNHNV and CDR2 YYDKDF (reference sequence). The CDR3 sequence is CATSRNQGTGELFF. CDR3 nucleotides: TGTGCCACCAGCAGAAACCAGGGTACTGGGGAGCTGTTTTTT.

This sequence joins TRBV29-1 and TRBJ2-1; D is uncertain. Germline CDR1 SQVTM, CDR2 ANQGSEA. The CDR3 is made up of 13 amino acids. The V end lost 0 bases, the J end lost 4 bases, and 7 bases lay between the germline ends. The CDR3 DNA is TGCAGCGTTGAAGATTCGGGTTACAATGAGCAGTTCTTC. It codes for CSVEDSGYNEQFF.

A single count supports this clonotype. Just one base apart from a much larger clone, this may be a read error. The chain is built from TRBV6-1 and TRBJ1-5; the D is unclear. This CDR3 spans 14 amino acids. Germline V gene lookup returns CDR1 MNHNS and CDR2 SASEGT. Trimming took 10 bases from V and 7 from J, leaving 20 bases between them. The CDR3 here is CATMGPRAGQPQHF. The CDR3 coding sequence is TGTGCCACCATGGGTCCTAGGGCGGGGCAGCCCCAGCATTTT.

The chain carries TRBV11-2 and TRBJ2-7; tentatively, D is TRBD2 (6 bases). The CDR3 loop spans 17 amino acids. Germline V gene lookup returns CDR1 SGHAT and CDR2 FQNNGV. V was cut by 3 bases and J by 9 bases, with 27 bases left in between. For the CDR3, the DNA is TGTGCCAGCAGCTTCACGAATTACGCCCCCCGGACTACGGGGCAGTACTTC. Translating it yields CASSFTNYAPRTTGQYF.

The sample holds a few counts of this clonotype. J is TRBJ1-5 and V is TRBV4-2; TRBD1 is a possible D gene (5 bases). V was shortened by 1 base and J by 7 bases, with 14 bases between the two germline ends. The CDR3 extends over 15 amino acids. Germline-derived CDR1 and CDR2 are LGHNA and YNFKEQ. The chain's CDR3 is CASSQADSPSQPQHF. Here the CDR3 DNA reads TGTGCCAGCAGCCAAGCAGACAGTCCAAGCCAGCCCCAGCATTTT.

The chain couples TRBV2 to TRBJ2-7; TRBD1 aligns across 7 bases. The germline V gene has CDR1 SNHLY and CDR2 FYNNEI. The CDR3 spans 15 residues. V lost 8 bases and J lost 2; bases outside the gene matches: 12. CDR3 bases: TGTGCCAGCGCCTTCGAAGTACAGGGGCCCTACGAGCAGTACTTC. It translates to CASAFEVQGPYEQYF.

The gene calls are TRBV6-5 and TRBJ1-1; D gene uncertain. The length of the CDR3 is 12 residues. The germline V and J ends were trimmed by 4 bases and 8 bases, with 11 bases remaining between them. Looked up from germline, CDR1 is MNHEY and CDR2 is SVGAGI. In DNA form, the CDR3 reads TGTGCCAGCAGTTTTGTACCCGGGGAAGCTTTCTTT. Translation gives CASSFVPGEAFF.

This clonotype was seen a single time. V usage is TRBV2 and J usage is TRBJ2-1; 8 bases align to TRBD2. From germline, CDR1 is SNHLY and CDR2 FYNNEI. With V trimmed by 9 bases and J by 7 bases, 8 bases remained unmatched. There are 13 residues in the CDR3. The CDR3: CARGGSGINEQFF. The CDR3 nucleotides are TGTGCCAGGGGCGGTAGCGGGATAAATGAGCAGTTCTTC.

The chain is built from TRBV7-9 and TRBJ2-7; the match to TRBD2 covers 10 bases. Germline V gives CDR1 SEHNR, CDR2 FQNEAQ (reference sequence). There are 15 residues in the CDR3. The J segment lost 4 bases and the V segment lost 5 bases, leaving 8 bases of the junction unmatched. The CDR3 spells CASSRLAGASYEQYF. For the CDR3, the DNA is TGTGCCAGCAGCCGGCTAGCGGGGGCCTCTTACGAGCAGTACTTC.

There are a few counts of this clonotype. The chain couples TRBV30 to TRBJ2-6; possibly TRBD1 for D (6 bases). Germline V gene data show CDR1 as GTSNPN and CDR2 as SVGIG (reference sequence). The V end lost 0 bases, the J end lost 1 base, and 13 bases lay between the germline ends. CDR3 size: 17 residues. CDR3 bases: TGTGCCTGGAGTGTTGCAGGGGCACCGTCTGGGGCCAACGTCCTGACTTTC. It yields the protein CAWSVAGAPSGANVLTF.

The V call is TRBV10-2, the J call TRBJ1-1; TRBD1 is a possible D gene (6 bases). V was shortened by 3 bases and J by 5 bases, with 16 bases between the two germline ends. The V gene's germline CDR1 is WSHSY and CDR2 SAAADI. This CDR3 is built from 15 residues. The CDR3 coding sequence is TGCGCCAGCAGTGATGCGACTCCGGGGGCTACTGAAGCTTTCTTT. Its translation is CASSDATPGATEAFF.

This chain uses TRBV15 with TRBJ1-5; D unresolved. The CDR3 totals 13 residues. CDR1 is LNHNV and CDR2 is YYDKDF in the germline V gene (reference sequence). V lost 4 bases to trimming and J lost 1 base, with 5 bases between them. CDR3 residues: CATSISSNQPQHF. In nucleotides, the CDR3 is TGTGCCACCAGCATTAGCAGCAATCAGCCCCAGCATTTT.

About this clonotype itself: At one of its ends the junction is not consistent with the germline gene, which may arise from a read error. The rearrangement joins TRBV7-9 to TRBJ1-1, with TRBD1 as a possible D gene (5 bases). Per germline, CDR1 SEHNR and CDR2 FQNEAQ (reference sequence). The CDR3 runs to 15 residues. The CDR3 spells CASRTTEPTNSEAFF. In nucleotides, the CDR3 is TGTGCCAGCAGGACGACAGAACCAACGAACAGTGAAGCTTTCTTT.

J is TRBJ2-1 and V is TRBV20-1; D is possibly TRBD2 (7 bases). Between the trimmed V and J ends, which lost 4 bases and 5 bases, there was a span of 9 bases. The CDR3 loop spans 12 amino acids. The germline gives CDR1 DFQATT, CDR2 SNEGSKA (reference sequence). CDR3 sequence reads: CSANGGHNEQFF. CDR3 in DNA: TGCAGTGCTAACGGGGGGCACAATGAGCAGTTCTTC.

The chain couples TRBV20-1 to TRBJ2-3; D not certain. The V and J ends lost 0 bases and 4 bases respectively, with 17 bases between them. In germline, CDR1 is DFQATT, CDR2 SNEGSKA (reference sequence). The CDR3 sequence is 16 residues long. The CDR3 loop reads CSARDLLGSFADTQYF. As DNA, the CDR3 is TGCAGTGCTAGAGACCTACTGGGTTCGTTCGCAGATACGCAGTATTTT.